Each of the 27 T cell receptor beta chains below was sequenced from the same sample in a study of blood T cell repertoires in COVID-19 (dated by TCRdb to between 2020 and 2021). Library preparation used the immunoSEQ multiplex PCR assay. TCRdb obtained this table from immuneACCESS and retained in-frame rearrangements with V and J assigned. These tables miss some clones; where compared with another copy, unresolved V genes account for less than half of the shortfall, and the remainder is unexplained. For this sample there are some 200,000 clones; about nine tenths appear just once. The ten largest clones add up to 9.5% to 13% of the sample. Sequenced sample: peripheral blood. The receptors derive from a woman aged 60-75 years with COVID-19, enrolled during active disease.

This clone appeared a single time. V is TRBV19 and J is TRBJ1-1; TRBD1 aligns across 7 bases. The CDR3 covers 16 residues. With V trimmed by 11 bases and J by 4 bases, 19 bases remained unmatched. The germline V gene encodes CDR1 LNHDA and CDR2 SQIVND (reference sequence). CDR3 sequence: CASARAGGRYGTEAFF. The CDR3 bases are TGTGCCTCCGCCCGGGCAGGGGGAAGGTATGGCACTGAAGCTTTCTTT.

V usage is TRBV7-8 and J usage is TRBJ1-1; D is possibly TRBD1 (5 bases). The ends were cut back, 0 bases at V and 4 bases at J, with 24 bases in the middle. Germline V gene sequence: CDR1 SGHVS, CDR2 FQNEAQ. This CDR3 is 19 amino acids long. The CDR3 is CASSLAIGQGLLTSTEAFF. Written as DNA, the CDR3 is TGTGCCAGCAGCTTAGCGATTGGTCAGGGATTATTAACGTCCACTGAAGCTTTCTTT.

The CDR3 DNA follows: TGTGCCAGTAGTGGGGGTGCTAGCGGGAGGGCCTGGAATGAGCAGTTCTTC. Its translation: CASSGGASGRAWNEQFF. V and J are TRBV19 and TRBJ2-1; 12 nucleotides align to TRBD2. V dropped 5 bases and J dropped 7; count of bases not matched to a gene: 12. CDR3 length equals 17 residues. Germline values: CDR1 LNHDA, CDR2 SQIVND (reference sequence).

V gene TRBV4-3 combines with J gene TRBJ2-7; TRBD1 matches at 7 bases. Germline CDR1 reads LGHNA; CDR2 reads YSLEER. The junction had 9 bases not matched to a gene; V was cut back by 3 bases and J by 1 base. The CDR3 is 16 amino acids. As DNA, the CDR3 is TGCGCCAGCAGCCACTCCACAGGGGCCTCTTCCTACGAGCAGTACTTC. Residues: CASSHSTGASSYEQYF.

The chain combines TRBV12-5 with TRBJ2-5; D unclear. Trimming took off 8 bases at V and 5 bases at J, with 12 bases between the two ends. This CDR3 is built from 12 residues. Germline V gene lookup returns CDR1 LGHNT and CDR2 FRNRAP. The CDR3 DNA follows: TGTGCTAGTTCGGGTGTAGGCGAGACCCAGTACTTC. Protein: CASSGVGETQYF.

This clone was seen just once. CDR3 in DNA: TGTGCCAGCAGTTACGCGACACTGAACACTGAAGCTTTCTTT. The encoded protein is CASSYATLNTEAFF. The chain joins TRBV6-5 to TRBJ1-1; D is unresolved. The ends were cut back, 2 bases at V and 0 bases at J, with 7 bases in the middle. Germline lookup yields CDR1 MNHEY and CDR2 SVGAGI. The CDR3 consists of 14 residues.

This chain connects TRBV28 to TRBJ1-6; D unresolved. The CDR3 length is 14 residues. With 6 bases removed from V and 4 bases from J, the gap between germline ends came to 10 bases. Germline V gene data show CDR1 as MDHEN and CDR2 as SYDVKM. The CDR3 protein is CASRPGIYNSPLHF. In DNA form, the CDR3 reads TGTGCCAGCAGGCCCGGGATTTATAATTCACCCCTCCACTTT.

Only one count was recorded for this clone. This chain connects TRBV29-1 to TRBJ2-3; TRBD2 aligns across 11 bases. This CDR3 spans 15 amino acids. Per the germline V gene, CDR1 is SQVTM and CDR2 is ANQGSEA. J was trimmed by 7 bases and V by 1 base; bases with no gene match: 7. The CDR3 region is CSVEGTSGSFYTQYF. The DNA for the CDR3 is TGCAGCGTTGAAGGCACTAGCGGGAGCTTTTATACGCAGTATTTT.

This chain joins TRBV7-9 and TRBJ1-2; D perhaps matches TRBD1 (5 bases). The CDR3 contains 17 residues. Germline V gene lookup returns CDR1 SEHNR and CDR2 FQNEAQ (reference sequence). The V gene lost 0 bases and the J gene lost 0 bases, with 14 bases spanning the gap. This CDR3 is CASSLAPQGSANYGYTF. CDR3 sequence (DNA): TGTGCCAGCAGCTTAGCGCCTCAGGGCAGCGCTAACTATGGCTACACCTTC.

This rearrangement joins TRBV6-5 to TRBJ2-7; D may be TRBD2 (6 bases). Germline lookup yields CDR1 MNHEY and CDR2 SVGAGI. This CDR3 contains 13 residues. Deletions cut 7 bases from V and 6 bases from J, with 16 bases between. The CDR3: CASINPGDGEQYF. In DNA form, the CDR3 reads TGTGCCAGCATTAACCCGGGGGATGGCGAGCAGTACTTC.

To note about this clone: Other DNA sequences within the sample encode an identical CDR3. CDR3 sequence: CATADSGAYEQYF. CDR3 bases: TGTGCCACTGCTGACTCAGGGGCCTACGAGCAGTACTTC. The chain couples TRBV19 to TRBJ2-7, with a weak D call TRBD1 (6 bases). V lost 10 bases and J 2 bases, leaving 15 bases between the germline ends. Germline loops: CDR1 LNHDA, CDR2 SQIVND (reference sequence). The CDR3 is 13 residues long.

V gene TRBV6-6 combines with J gene TRBJ2-5; TRBD1 matches at 7 bases. J gave up 5 bases and V 5 bases, and 14 bases lay outside the gene matches. CDR1 and CDR2 from the germline V gene are MNHNY and SVGAGI (reference sequence). This CDR3 is 16 amino acids long. CDR3 amino acids: CASSRLPTGSWETQYF. CDR3 coding DNA: TGTGCCAGCAGTCGACTTCCGACAGGGTCATGGGAGACCCAGTACTTC.

The V call is TRBV3-1 (or the pseudogene TRBV3-2), the J call TRBJ1-2, with D perhaps matching TRBD1 (5 bases). There are 15 residues in the CDR3. Germline V CDR1 and CDR2: LGHDT, YNNKEL (reference sequence). Deletions cut 0 bases from V and 0 bases from J, with 8 bases between. CDR3 sequence (DNA): TGTGCCAGCAGCCAAGATTTAGGGGCTAACTATGGCTACACCTTC. Translating gives CASSQDLGANYGYTF.

In this sample, this clone turned up a few times. The chain recombines TRBV2 with TRBJ2-2, with D hard to call. Germline CDR1 reads SNHLY; CDR2 reads FYNNEI. There are 14 residues in the CDR3. V lost 2 bases to trimming and J lost 6 bases, with 10 bases between them. The CDR3 nucleotides read TGTGCCAGCAGTGAAATGTTAGCATCCGGGGAGCTGTTTTTT. Translating gives CASSEMLASGELFF. Full variable domain (missing parts from reference TRBV2 and TRBJ2-2): EPEVTQTPSHQVTQMGQEVILRCVPISNHLYFYWYRQILGQKVEFLVSFYNNEISEKSEIFDDQFSVERPDGSNFTLKIRSTKLEDSAMYFCASSEMLASGELFFGEGSRLTVL.

This rearrangement joins TRBV4-1 to TRBJ2-1; 7 bases fit TRBD2. Germline trimming cut 5 bases from V and 0 bases from J; bases unmatched to any gene: 7. CDR1 and CDR2 from the germline V gene are MGHRA and YSYEKL. This CDR3 region has 16 residues. This CDR3 is CASSGPSGPSYNEQFF. Here the CDR3 DNA reads TGCGCCAGCAGCGGACCTAGCGGACCCTCCTACAATGAGCAGTTCTTC.

The V call is TRBV4-2, the J call TRBJ1-5, with D perhaps TRBD1 (5 bases). In germline, CDR1 is LGHNA, CDR2 YNFKEQ. This CDR3 region has 16 residues. V shed 1 base and J shed 6 bases, with 16 bases lying between them. In nucleotides, the CDR3 is TGTGCCAGCAGCCAAGTGGCCCAGGGAACGGGTCAGCCCCAGCATTTT. Protein sequence: CASSQVAQGTGQPQHF.

V and J are TRBV20-1 and TRBJ2-1; D is possibly TRBD2 (5 bases). Germline CDR1 is DFQATT and CDR2 is SNEGSKA (reference sequence). Trimming took off 6 bases at V and 10 bases at J, with 10 bases between the two ends. The CDR3 sequence is 10 residues long. The CDR3 region is CSAARGEQFF. The DNA of the CDR3 is TGCAGTGCCGCCCGCGGGGAGCAGTTCTTC.

This chain joins TRBV30 and TRBJ1-1; D is unclear. The CDR3 extends over 12 amino acids. In germline, CDR1 is GTSNPN, CDR2 SVGIG (reference sequence). V lost 7 bases, J lost 5 bases, and 14 bases lay in between. The CDR3 sequence: CAYPAGGTEAFF. The CDR3 bases are TGTGCCTACCCCGCCGGAGGGACTGAAGCTTTCTTT.

This clone was observed a single time. V usage is TRBV3-1 (or the pseudogene TRBV3-2) and J usage is TRBJ1-6; no reliable D call. The CDR3 covers 13 residues. V dropped 1 base and J dropped 9 bases, with 7 bases sitting between them. The germline gives CDR1 LGHDT, CDR2 YNNKEL (reference sequence). CDR3 amino acids: CASSQGRFSPLHF. CDR3 DNA sequence: TGTGCCAGCAGCCAAGGCAGGTTTTCACCCCTCCACTTT.

The chain couples TRBV5-5 to TRBJ1-5; 7 bases fit TRBD1. Germline assignment: CDR1 SGHKS and CDR2 YYEKEE (reference sequence). V shed 4 bases, J shed 0 bases, and the junction held 4 bases outside the gene matches. CDR3 length: 15 amino acids. Here the CDR3 reads CASSGDSLSNQPQHF. In DNA, the CDR3 is TGTGCCAGCAGCGGGGACAGTCTTAGCAATCAGCCCCAGCATTTT.

In this sample, this clone turned up once. V is TRBV5-1 and J is TRBJ1-2; D not resolved. The CDR3 runs 15 residues. The V end lost 0 bases, the J end lost 0 bases, and 9 bases lay between the germline ends. CDR1 and CDR2 from the germline V gene are SGHRS and YFSETQ. CDR3: CASSLVPDANYGYTF. Here the CDR3 DNA reads TGCGCCAGCAGCTTGGTGCCAGATGCTAACTATGGCTACACCTTC.

This clone has just a few counts. The V and J genes are TRBV27 and TRBJ1-5; 9 bases are shared with TRBD1. The length of the CDR3 is 17 residues. The germline V gene has CDR1 MNHEY and CDR2 SMNVEV (reference sequence). The J segment lost 1 base and the V segment lost 5 bases, leaving 9 bases of the junction unmatched. The CDR3 coding sequence is TGTGCCAGCAGTGCCCGGACAGGGGTTTCGAGCAATCAGCCCCAGCATTTT. Its protein product is CASSARTGVSSNQPQHF.

The V call is TRBV5-1, the J call TRBJ2-3; D is possibly TRBD1 (7 bases). Deletions cut 9 bases from V and 7 bases from J, with 21 bases between. The CDR3 runs 14 residues. CDR1 and CDR2 from the germline V gene are SGHRS and YFSETQ. CDR3 nucleotide sequence: TGCGCCACAGGGGGTGGAGGGCCGACAAATACGCAGTATTTT. It codes for CATGGGGPTNTQYF.

The J gene is TRBJ2-1, the V gene TRBV20-1, with TRBD2 identical over 11 bases. Germline values: CDR1 DFQATT, CDR2 SNEGSKA (reference sequence). The CDR3 is made up of 13 amino acids. V shed 6 bases, J shed 6 bases, and the junction held 4 bases outside the gene matches. Here the CDR3 DNA reads TGCAGTGCAAGTAGCGGGAGGGGCAATGAGCAGTTCTTC. This gives the protein CSASSGRGNEQFF.

The chain uses TRBV30 and TRBJ1-2; D might be TRBD1 (5 bases). Germline CDR1 GTSNPN, CDR2 SVGIG (reference sequence). The CDR3 totals 13 residues. The V end was cut by 1 base, the J end by 8 bases, with 14 bases between. The CDR3 reads CAWSELSGVGYTF. The CDR3 DNA reads as TGTGCCTGGAGTGAGTTGTCGGGGGTGGGCTACACCTTC.

The chain links TRBV5-4 to TRBJ2-1, with 7 nucleotides matching TRBD2. Germline CDR1 reads SGHNT; CDR2 reads YYREEE (reference sequence). J was trimmed by 3 bases and V by 0 bases; bases with no gene match: 3. The CDR3 covers 15 residues. CDR3 sequence: CASSLDGLGYNEQFF. CDR3 in DNA: TGTGCCAGCAGCTTGGACGGACTAGGCTACAATGAGCAGTTCTTC.

J is TRBJ2-3 and V is TRBV4-3; TRBD2 matches 10 bases. Germline CDR1 is LGHNA and CDR2 is YSLEER. This CDR3 has 16 amino acids. Losses at the gene ends were 1 base for V and 5 bases for J; bases not matched to a gene: 6. The CDR3 coding sequence is TGCGCCAGCAGCCAAGGTAGCGGGAGGTGGAAAGATACGCAGTATTTT. It specifies CASSQGSGRWKDTQYF.